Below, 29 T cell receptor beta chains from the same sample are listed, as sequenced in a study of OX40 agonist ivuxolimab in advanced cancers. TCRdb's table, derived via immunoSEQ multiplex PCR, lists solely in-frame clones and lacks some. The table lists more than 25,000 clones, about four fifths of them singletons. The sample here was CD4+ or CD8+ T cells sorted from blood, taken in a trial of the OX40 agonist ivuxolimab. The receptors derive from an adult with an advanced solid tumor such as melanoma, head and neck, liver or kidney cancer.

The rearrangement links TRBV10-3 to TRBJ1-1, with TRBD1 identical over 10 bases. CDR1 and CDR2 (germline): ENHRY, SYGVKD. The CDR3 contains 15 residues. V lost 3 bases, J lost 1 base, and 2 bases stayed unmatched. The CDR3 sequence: CAISDRDRGNTEAFF. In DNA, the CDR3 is TGTGCCATCAGTGACCGGGACAGGGGGAACACTGAAGCTTTCTTT.

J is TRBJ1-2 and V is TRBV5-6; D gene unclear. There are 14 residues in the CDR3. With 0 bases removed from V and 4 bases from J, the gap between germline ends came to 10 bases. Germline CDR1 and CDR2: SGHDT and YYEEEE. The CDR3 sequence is CASSLAWPAYGYTF. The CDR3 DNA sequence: TGTGCCAGCAGCTTGGCTTGGCCCGCCTATGGCTACACCTTC.

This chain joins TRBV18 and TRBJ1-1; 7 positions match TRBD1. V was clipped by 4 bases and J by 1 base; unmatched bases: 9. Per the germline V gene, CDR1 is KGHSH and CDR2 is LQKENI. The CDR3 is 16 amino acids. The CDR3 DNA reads TGTGCCAGCTCACTACCAGGGGGGGTAAGGAACACTGAAGCTTTCTTT. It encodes CASSLPGGVRNTEAFF.

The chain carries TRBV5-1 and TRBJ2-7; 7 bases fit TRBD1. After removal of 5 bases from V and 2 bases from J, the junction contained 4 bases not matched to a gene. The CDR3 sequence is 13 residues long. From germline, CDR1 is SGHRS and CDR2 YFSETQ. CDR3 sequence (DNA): TGCGCCAGCAGGTATACAGGGGCCTACGAGCAGTACTTC. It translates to CASRYTGAYEQYF. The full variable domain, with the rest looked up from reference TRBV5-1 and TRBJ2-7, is KAGVTQTPRYLIKTRGQQVTLSCSPISGHRSVSWYQQTPGQGLQFLFEYFSETQRNKGNFPGRFSGRQFSNSRSEMNVSTLELGDSALYLCASRYTGAYEQYFGPGTRLTVT.

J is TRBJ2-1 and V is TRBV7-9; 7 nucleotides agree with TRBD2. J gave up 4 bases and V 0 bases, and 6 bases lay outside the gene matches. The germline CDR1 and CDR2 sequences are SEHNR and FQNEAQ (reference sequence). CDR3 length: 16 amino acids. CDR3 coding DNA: TGTGCCAGCAGCTTAGCCGGGGGGTGGGGATACAATGAGCAGTTCTTC. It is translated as CASSLAGGWGYNEQFF.

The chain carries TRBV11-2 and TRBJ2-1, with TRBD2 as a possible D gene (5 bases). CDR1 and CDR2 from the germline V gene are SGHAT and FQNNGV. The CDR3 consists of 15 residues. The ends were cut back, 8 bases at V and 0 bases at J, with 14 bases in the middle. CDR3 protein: CASQSDRGSYNEQFF. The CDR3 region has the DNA TGTGCCAGCCAAAGCGACCGGGGCTCCTACAATGAGCAGTTCTTC.

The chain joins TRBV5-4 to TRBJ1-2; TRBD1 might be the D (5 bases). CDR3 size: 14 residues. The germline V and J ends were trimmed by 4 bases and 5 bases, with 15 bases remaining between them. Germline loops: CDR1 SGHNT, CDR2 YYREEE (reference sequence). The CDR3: CASSPGRIGYGYTF. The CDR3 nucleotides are TGTGCCAGCAGCCCGGGACGCATTGGGTATGGCTACACCTTC.

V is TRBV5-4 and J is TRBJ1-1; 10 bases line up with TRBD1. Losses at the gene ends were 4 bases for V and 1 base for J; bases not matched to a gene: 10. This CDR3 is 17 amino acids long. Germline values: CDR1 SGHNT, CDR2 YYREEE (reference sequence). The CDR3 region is CASSPGQGRDGNTEAFF. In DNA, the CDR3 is TGTGCCAGCAGCCCGGGACAGGGGAGGGACGGGAACACTGAAGCTTTCTTT.

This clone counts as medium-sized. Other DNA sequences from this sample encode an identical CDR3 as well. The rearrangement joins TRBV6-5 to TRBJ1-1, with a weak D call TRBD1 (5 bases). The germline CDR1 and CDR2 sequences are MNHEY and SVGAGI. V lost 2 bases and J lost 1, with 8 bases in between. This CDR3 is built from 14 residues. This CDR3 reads CASSYIGGNTEAFF. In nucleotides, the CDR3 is TGTGCCAGCAGTTACATCGGGGGGAACACTGAAGCTTTCTTT.

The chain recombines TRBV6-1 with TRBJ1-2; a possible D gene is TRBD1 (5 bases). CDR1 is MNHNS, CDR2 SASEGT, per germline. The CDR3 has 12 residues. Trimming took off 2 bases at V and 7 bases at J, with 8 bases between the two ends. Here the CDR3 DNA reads TGTGCCAGCAGTGAATGGGGGGTTGGCTACACCTTC. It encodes CASSEWGVGYTF.

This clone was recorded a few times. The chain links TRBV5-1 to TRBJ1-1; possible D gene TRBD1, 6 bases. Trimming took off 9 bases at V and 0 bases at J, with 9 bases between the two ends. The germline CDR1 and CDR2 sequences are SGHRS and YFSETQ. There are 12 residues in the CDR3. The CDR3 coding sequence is TGCGCCACAAGGGGGATGAACACTGAAGCTTTCTTT. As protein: CATRGMNTEAFF.

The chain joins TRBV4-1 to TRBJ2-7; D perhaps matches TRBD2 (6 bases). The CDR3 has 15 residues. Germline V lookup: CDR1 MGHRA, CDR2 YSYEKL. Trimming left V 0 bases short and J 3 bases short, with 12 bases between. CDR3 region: CASSQDRDWSYEQYF. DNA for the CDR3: TGCGCCAGCAGCCAAGATCGGGACTGGAGCTACGAGCAGTACTTC.

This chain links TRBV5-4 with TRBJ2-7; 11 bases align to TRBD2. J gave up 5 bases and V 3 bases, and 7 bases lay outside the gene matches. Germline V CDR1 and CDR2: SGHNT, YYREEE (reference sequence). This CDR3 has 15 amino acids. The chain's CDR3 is CASSYLTSGDDEQYF. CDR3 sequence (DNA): TGTGCCAGCAGCTACCTGACTAGCGGGGACGACGAGCAGTACTTC.

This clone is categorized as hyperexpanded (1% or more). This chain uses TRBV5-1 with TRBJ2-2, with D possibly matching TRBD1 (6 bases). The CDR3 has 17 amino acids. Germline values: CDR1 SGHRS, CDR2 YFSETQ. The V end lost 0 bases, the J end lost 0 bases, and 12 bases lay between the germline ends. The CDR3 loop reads CASSLANGGTNTGELFF. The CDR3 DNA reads TGCGCCAGCAGCTTGGCCAATGGGGGCACGAACACCGGGGAGCTGTTTTTT.

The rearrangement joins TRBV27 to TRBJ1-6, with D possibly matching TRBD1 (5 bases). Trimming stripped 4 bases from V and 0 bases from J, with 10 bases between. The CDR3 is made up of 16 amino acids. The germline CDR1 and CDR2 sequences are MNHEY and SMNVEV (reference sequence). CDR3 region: CASSYGHDSYNSPLHF. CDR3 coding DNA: TGTGCCAGCAGTTACGGACACGACTCCTATAATTCACCCCTCCACTTT.

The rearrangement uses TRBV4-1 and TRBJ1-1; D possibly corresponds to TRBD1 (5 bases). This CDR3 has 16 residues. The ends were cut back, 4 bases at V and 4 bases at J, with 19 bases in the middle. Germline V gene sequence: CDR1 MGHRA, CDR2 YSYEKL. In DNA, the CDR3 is TGCGCCAGCAGCCTAGAAGAGACAGCGCGCGGCACTGAAGCTTTCTTT. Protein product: CASSLEETARGTEAFF.

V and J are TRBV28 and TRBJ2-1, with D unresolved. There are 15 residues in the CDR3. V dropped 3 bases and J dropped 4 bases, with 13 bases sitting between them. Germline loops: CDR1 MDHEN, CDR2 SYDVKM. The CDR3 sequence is CASSLSPSSYNEQFF. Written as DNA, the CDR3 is TGTGCCAGCAGTTTGTCGCCCAGCTCTTACAATGAGCAGTTCTTC.

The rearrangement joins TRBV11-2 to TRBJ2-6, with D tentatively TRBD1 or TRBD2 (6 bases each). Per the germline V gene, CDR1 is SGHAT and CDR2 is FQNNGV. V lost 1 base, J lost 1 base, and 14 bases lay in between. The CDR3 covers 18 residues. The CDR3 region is CASSLGHRDSSGANVLTF. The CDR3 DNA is TGTGCCAGCAGCTTAGGTCACAGGGACTCGTCTGGGGCCAACGTCCTGACTTTC.

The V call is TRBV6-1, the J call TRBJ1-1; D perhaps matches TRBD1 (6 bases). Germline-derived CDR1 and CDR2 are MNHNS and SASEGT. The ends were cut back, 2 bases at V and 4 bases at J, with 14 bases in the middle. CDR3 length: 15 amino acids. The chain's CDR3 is CASSEKPGASTEAFF. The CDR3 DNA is TGTGCCAGCAGTGAAAAGCCGGGGGCGAGCACTGAAGCTTTCTTT.

The CDR3 is CASSQDRGGSGANVLTF. Here the CDR3 DNA reads TGTGCCAGCAGCCAAGATCGGGGCGGCTCTGGGGCCAACGTCCTGACTTTC. The V gene is TRBV4-2, the J gene TRBJ2-6, with D possibly called TRBD1 or TRBD2 (5 bases each). The V and J ends lost 0 bases and 0 bases respectively, with 9 bases between them. Germline assignment: CDR1 LGHNA and CDR2 YNFKEQ. This CDR3 comprises 17 residues.

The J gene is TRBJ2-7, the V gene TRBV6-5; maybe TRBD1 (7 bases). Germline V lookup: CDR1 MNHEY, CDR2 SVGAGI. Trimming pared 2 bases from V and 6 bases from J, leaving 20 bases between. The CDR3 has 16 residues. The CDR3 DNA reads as TGTGCCAGCAGTTACGCCCTTGGCAGGGGGGTTGGCGAGCAGTACTTC. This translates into CASSYALGRGVGEQYF.

The CDR3: CASRPQGVNEKLFF. In nucleotides, the CDR3 is TGTGCCAGCAGACCCCAGGGAGTTAATGAAAAACTGTTTTTT. The chain combines TRBV11-2 with TRBJ1-4; a weak D match, TRBD1 (5 bases). CDR3 size: 14 residues. The V and J ends lost 6 bases and 4 bases respectively, with 12 bases between them. Germline V gene lookup returns CDR1 SGHAT and CDR2 FQNNGV.

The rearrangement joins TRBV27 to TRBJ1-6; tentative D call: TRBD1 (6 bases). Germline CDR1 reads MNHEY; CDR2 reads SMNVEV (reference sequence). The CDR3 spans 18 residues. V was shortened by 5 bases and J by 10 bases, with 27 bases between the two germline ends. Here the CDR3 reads CASSAHPPRQATRSPLHF. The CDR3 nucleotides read TGTGCCAGCAGTGCCCACCCGCCCAGACAGGCCACTAGGTCACCCCTCCACTTT.

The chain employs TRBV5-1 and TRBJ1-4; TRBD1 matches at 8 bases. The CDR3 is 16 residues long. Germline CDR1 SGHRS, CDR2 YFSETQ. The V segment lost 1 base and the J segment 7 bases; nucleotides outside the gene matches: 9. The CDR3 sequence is CASSLTAQGASEKLFF. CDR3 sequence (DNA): TGCGCCAGCAGCTTGACCGCGCAGGGGGCGAGTGAAAAACTGTTTTTT. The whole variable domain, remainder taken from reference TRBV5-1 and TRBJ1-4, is KAGVTQTPRYLIKTRGQQVTLSCSPISGHRSVSWYQQTPGQGLQFLFEYFSETQRNKGNFPGRFSGRQFSNSRSEMNVSTLELGDSALYLCASSLTAQGASEKLFFGSGTQLSVL.

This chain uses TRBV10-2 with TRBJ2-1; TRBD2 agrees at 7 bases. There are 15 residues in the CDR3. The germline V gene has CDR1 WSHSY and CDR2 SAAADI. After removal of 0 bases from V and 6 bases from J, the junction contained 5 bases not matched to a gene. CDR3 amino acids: CASSESLSGGNEQFF. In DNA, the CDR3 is TGCGCCAGCAGTGAGTCGCTTTCGGGGGGCAATGAGCAGTTCTTC.

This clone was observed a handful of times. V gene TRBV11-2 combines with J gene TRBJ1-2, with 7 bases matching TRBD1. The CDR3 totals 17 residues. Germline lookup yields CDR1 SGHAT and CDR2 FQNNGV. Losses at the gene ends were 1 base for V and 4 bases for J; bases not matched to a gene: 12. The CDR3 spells CASSLVGGTESIYGYTF. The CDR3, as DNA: TGTGCCAGCAGCTTAGTCGGCGGGACAGAATCGATCTATGGCTACACCTTC.

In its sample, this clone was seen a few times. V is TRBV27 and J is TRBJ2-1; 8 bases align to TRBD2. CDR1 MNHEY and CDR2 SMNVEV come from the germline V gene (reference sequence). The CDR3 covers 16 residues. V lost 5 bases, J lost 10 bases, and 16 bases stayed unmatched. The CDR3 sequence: CASSPGVAGGRREQFF. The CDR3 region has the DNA TGTGCCAGCAGTCCGGGGGTGGCGGGGGGCCGTCGGGAGCAGTTCTTC.

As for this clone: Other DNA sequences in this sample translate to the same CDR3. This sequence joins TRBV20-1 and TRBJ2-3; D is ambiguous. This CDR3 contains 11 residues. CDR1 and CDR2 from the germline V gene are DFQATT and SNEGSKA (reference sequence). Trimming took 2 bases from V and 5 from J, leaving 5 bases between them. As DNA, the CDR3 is TGCAGTGCTAGATGGCTAGATACGCAGTATTTT. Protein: CSARWLDTQYF.

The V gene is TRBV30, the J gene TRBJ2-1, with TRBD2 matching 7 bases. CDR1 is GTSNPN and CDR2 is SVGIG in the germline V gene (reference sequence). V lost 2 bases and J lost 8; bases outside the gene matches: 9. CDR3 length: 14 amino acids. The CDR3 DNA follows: TGTGCCTGGAGTCGCGGGCGGGGGATTTATGAGCAGTTCTTC. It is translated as CAWSRGRGIYEQFF.